The 7 T cell receptor beta chains below come from one sample, sequenced in a study of cytomegalovirus exposure and HLA in healthy donors. With 60 Vbeta and 13 Jbeta primers, the PCR was carried out. Generated by immunoSEQ multiplex PCR, the TCRdb table keeps only in-frame clones and is missing some. The sample shows around 170,000 clones, around 85% of them seen only once. The specimen sequenced was PBMCs. The receptors derive from a man in his forties or fifties in good health and CMV-seronegative.

CDR3 sequence: CASNRLPSGGEQFF. The CDR3 DNA sequence: TGTGCCAGCAACCGTTTGCCTAGCGGGGGGGAGCAGTTCTTC. The gene calls are TRBV6-5 and TRBJ2-1, with 11 bases matching TRBD2. Germline V gene data show CDR1 as MNHEY and CDR2 as SVGAGI. V shed 7 bases and J 10 bases; nucleotides not matched to a gene: 9. CDR3 length: 14 residues.

The chain employs TRBV5-8 and TRBJ2-1; D not resolved. Per the germline V gene, CDR1 is SGHTS and CDR2 is YDEGEE. The CDR3 is made up of 13 amino acids. Trimming removed 3 bases from V and 5 bases from J, with 9 bases in between. The CDR3: CASSSYFHNEQFF. CDR3 bases: TGTGCCAGCAGCTCCTACTTTCACAATGAGCAGTTCTTC.

V usage is TRBV4-3 and J usage is TRBJ1-2; 7 nucleotides agree with TRBD1. V lost 0 bases to trimming and J lost 12 bases; unmatched junction nucleotides: 4. The CDR3 length is 12 residues. The germline V gene encodes CDR1 LGHNA and CDR2 YSLEER. The CDR3 region has the DNA TGCGCCAGCAGCCAAGATAGGGGGCTTAACACCTTC. Protein: CASSQDRGLNTF.

A word on this clone: The same CDR3 can be traced to other DNA sequences in this sample. The rearrangement joins TRBV9 to TRBJ2-3; 7 nucleotides align to TRBD1. In germline, CDR1 is SGDLS, CDR2 YYNGEE. The CDR3 runs 13 residues. With V trimmed by 0 bases and J by 6 bases, 1 base remained unmatched. DNA for the CDR3: TGTGCCAGCAGCGTAGGACAGGGTGATACGCAGTATTTT. This encodes CASSVGQGDTQYF.

The J gene is TRBJ1-5, the V gene TRBV2; D unclear. V dropped 3 bases and J dropped 0 bases, with 6 bases sitting between them. The CDR3 consists of 14 residues. Germline loops: CDR1 SNHLY, CDR2 FYNNEI. Here the CDR3 reads CASSDTHSNQPQHF. CDR3 nucleotides: TGTGCCAGCAGTGATACTCATAGCAATCAGCCCCAGCATTTT.

This chain connects TRBV5-6 to TRBJ1-3, with 9 bases aligning to TRBD1. This CDR3 region has 16 residues. The trim removed 4 bases at V and 4 bases at J, leaving 9 bases unmatched. The germline gives CDR1 SGHDT, CDR2 YYEEEE. The CDR3 DNA is TGTGCCAGCAGCCTCACAGGGGGCCCGCTAGGAAACACCATATATTTT. Translating it yields CASSLTGGPLGNTIYF.

This sequence joins TRBV11-2 and TRBJ2-4, with 9 bases matching TRBD2. Germline values: CDR1 SGHAT, CDR2 FQNNGV. The CDR3 is 18 residues long. V trimming: 6 bases; J trimming: 0 bases; junction bases outside the gene matches: 12. The DNA for the CDR3 is TGTGCCAGCAGTGTTAGCGGGGGAGGGATAGGAGCCAAAAACATTCAGTACTTC. This codes for CASSVSGGGIGAKNIQYF.